Listed here are 24 T cell receptor beta chains from one sample, sequenced in a study of blood T cell repertoires in COVID-19. Using immunoSEQ multiplex PCR, the repertoire was profiled, and TCRdb retains in-frame clones only, with some absent. The repertoire consists of about 270,000 clones, with 85% to 90% occurring once and the leading ten covering 2.4%. The sequenced material came from PBMCs or T cells enriched from blood (not recorded which). These receptor sequences come from a woman between 18 and 29 years old who had recovered from COVID-19.

This clone was detected only a few times. This chain connects TRBV3-1 (or the pseudogene TRBV3-2) to TRBJ2-1; TRBD2 agrees at 13 bases. The CDR3 totals 15 residues. V gave up 0 bases and J gave up 7 bases; unmatched junction bases: 0. Germline lookup yields CDR1 LGHDT and CDR2 YNNKEL (reference sequence). The CDR3 nucleotides read TGTGCCAGCAGCCAAGAACTAGCGGGGGGGAATGAGCAGTTCTTC. It translates to CASSQELAGGNEQFF.

V gene TRBV7-9 combines with J gene TRBJ1-2; D perhaps matches TRBD1 (5 bases). The V gene's germline CDR1 is SEHNR and CDR2 FQNEAQ (reference sequence). The CDR3 extends over 16 amino acids. The V gene lost 1 base and the J gene lost 6 bases, with 18 bases spanning the gap. The DNA of the CDR3 is TGTGCCAGCAGCTTAGAAGATTTCAGGGTGGACAATGGCTACACCTTC. Amino acids: CASSLEDFRVDNGYTF.

The gene calls are TRBV5-4 and TRBJ1-6, with 7 nucleotides matching TRBD1. V was clipped by 3 bases and J by 7 bases; unmatched bases: 7. The CDR3 loop spans 15 amino acids. Germline CDR1 is SGHNT and CDR2 is YYREEE (reference sequence). The CDR3 loop is CASSSPGQPNSPLHF. In DNA form, the CDR3 reads TGTGCCAGCAGCTCCCCGGGACAGCCCAATTCACCCCTCCACTTT.

The gene calls are TRBV6-5 and TRBJ1-5, with 7 bases aligning to TRBD1. This CDR3 has 14 residues. Looked up from germline, CDR1 is MNHEY and CDR2 is SVGAGI. V trimming: 4 bases; J trimming: 4 bases; junction bases outside the gene matches: 4. The CDR3 nucleotides read TGTGCCAGCAGTTCGGGACAGCAAAATCAGCCCCAGCATTTT. Translation: CASSSGQQNQPQHF.

J is TRBJ2-7 and V is TRBV27, with TRBD1 identical over 7 bases. The length of the CDR3 is 14 residues. Germline V lookup: CDR1 MNHEY, CDR2 SMNVEV (reference sequence). J was trimmed by 3 bases and V by 6 bases; bases with no gene match: 8. The CDR3 sequence: CASRATGMFYEQYF. In DNA, the CDR3 is TGTGCCAGCAGGGCGACAGGGATGTTCTACGAGCAGTACTTC.

This sequence joins TRBV11-2 and TRBJ2-3, with 8 nucleotides matching TRBD1. V was pared by 1 base and J by 3 bases, with 3 bases of the junction left unmatched. The CDR3 is 15 residues long. Germline V CDR1 and CDR2: SGHAT, FQNNGV. CDR3 sequence reads: CASSLGQGATDTQYF. The CDR3 bases are TGTGCCAGCAGCTTAGGGCAGGGGGCAACAGATACGCAGTATTTT.

J is TRBJ2-3 and V is TRBV6-1; D may be TRBD2 (7 bases). From germline, CDR1 is MNHNS and CDR2 SASEGT. Trimming stripped 3 bases from V and 1 base from J, with 11 bases between. The CDR3 length is 15 residues. CDR3 region: CASSDRGARTDTQYF. The CDR3 DNA follows: TGTGCCAGCAGTGATCGGGGGGCTCGCACAGATACGCAGTATTTT.

The rearrangement links TRBV28 to TRBJ1-6, with unresolved D. The V end was cut by 8 bases, the J end by 2 bases, with 7 bases between. From germline, CDR1 is MDHEN and CDR2 SYDVKM. This CDR3 contains 13 residues. CDR3 nucleotides: TGTGCCAGCTTAGCCCCCTATAATTCACCCCTCCACTTT. Residues: CASLAPYNSPLHF.

The DNA for the CDR3 is TGCAGTACTTCAGGGGAGGGCTACACCTTC. Amino acid sequence: CSTSGEGYTF. The genes are TRBV29-1 and TRBJ1-2, with D perhaps TRBD1 (6 bases). In germline, CDR1 is SQVTM, CDR2 ANQGSEA. The CDR3 covers 10 residues.

This chain links TRBV5-1 with TRBJ2-5; D ambiguous. CDR1 is SGHRS and CDR2 is YFSETQ in the germline V gene. The ends were cut back, 0 bases at V and 5 bases at J, with 5 bases in the middle. The CDR3 length is 12 residues. The CDR3 sequence: CASSLAAETQYF. CDR3 coding DNA: TGCGCCAGCAGCTTGGCCGCGGAGACCCAGTACTTC. Full variable domain (outside the CDR3, taken from reference TRBV5-1 and TRBJ2-5): KAGVTQTPRYLIKTRGQQVTLSCSPISGHRSVSWYQQTPGQGLQFLFEYFSETQRNKGNFPGRFSGRQFSNSRSEMNVSTLELGDSALYLCASSLAAETQYFGPGTRLLVL.

The chain is built from TRBV7-8 and TRBJ1-1, with a weak D call TRBD1 (5 bases). With 0 bases removed from V and 7 bases from J, the gap between germline ends came to 12 bases. The CDR3 sequence is 14 residues long. CDR1 SGHVS and CDR2 FQNEAQ come from the germline V gene. CDR3 residues: CASSLANDRDEAFF. CDR3 bases: TGTGCCAGCAGCTTAGCAAATGACAGAGATGAAGCTTTCTTT.

The rearrangement uses TRBV7-3 and TRBJ2-1; D perhaps matches TRBD1 (5 bases). Looked up from germline, CDR1 is SGHTA and CDR2 is FQGTGA. The CDR3 runs 15 residues. The germline V and J ends were trimmed by 1 base and 4 bases, with 11 bases remaining between them. The CDR3, as DNA: TGTGCCAGCAGCTTAAATTCTGGGGCGTACAATGAGCAGTTCTTC. It translates to CASSLNSGAYNEQFF.

The chain carries TRBV5-1 and TRBJ2-5; 8 nucleotides align to TRBD2. The CDR3 is made up of 15 amino acids. Germline V gene lookup returns CDR1 SGHRS and CDR2 YFSETQ. V was clipped by 2 bases and J by 2 bases; unmatched bases: 5. The CDR3, as DNA: TGCGCCAGCAGCTTAACTAGCGGATTTCAAGAGACCCAGTACTTC. Amino acids: CASSLTSGFQETQYF.

The J gene is TRBJ2-7, the V gene TRBV5-1; the D is unclear. Germline V gene lookup returns CDR1 SGHRS and CDR2 YFSETQ. Trimming left V 0 bases short and J 0 bases short, with 7 bases between. This CDR3 region has 14 residues. The CDR3 here is CASSLDRNSYEQYF. The CDR3, as DNA: TGCGCCAGCAGCTTGGACAGAAACTCCTACGAGCAGTACTTC. The full variable domain, completed using reference TRBV5-1 and TRBJ2-7, is KAGVTQTPRYLIKTRGQQVTLSCSPISGHRSVSWYQQTPGQGLQFLFEYFSETQRNKGNFPGRFSGRQFSNSRSEMNVSTLELGDSALYLCASSLDRNSYEQYFGPGTRLTVT.

This rearrangement joins TRBV4-1 to TRBJ2-7; 7 positions match TRBD2. Germline V gene data show CDR1 as MGHRA and CDR2 as YSYEKL. The CDR3 totals 14 residues. V was pared by 1 base and J by 2 bases, with 2 bases of the junction left unmatched. CDR3 bases: TGCGCCAGCAGCCAAGCAGCGGGAACCTACGAGCAGTACTTC. It specifies CASSQAAGTYEQYF.

This clone was counted a few times. The chain has TRBV6-5 and TRBJ2-2; possibly TRBD2 for D (6 bases). The CDR3 runs 15 residues. The germline V gene encodes CDR1 MNHEY and CDR2 SVGAGI. V was clipped by 6 bases and J by 5 bases, with 16 bases between them. The CDR3 is CASRLLGGLTGELFF. As DNA, the CDR3 is TGTGCCAGCAGGCTACTCGGAGGGCTTACCGGGGAGCTGTTTTTT.

The V gene is TRBV5-5, the J gene TRBJ2-5; 7 bases align to TRBD2. Germline V lookup: CDR1 SGHKS, CDR2 YYEKEE (reference sequence). The CDR3 spans 15 residues. The junction had 4 bases not matched to a gene; V was cut back by 0 bases and J by 2 bases. The CDR3 is CASSLERGGQETQYF. As DNA, the CDR3 is TGTGCCAGCAGCTTGGAGAGGGGAGGGCAAGAGACCCAGTACTTC. The variable domain in full, with the rest retrieved from reference TRBV5-5 and TRBJ2-5, is DAGVTQSPTHLIKTRGQQVTLRCSPISGHKSVSWYQQVLGQGPQFIFQYYEKEERGRGNFPDRFSARQFPNYSSELNVNALLLGDSALYLCASSLERGGQETQYFGPGTRLLVL.

The chain couples TRBV7-2 to TRBJ2-5; D is ambiguous. The CDR3 length is 14 residues. Germline assignment: CDR1 SGHTA and CDR2 FQGNSA. V was trimmed by 1 base and J by 2 bases, leaving 8 bases between them. The CDR3 loop reads CASSLVSGQETQYF. CDR3 in DNA: TGTGCCAGCAGCTTAGTGTCCGGGCAAGAGACCCAGTACTTC. Full variable domain (outside the CDR3, taken from reference TRBV7-2 and TRBJ2-5): GAGVSQSPSNKVTEKGKDVELRCDPISGHTALYWYRQSLGQGLEFLIYFQGNSAPDKSGLPSDRFSAERTGGSVSTLTIQRTQQEDSAVYLCASSLVSGQETQYFGPGTRLLVL.

The chain joins TRBV5-6 to TRBJ2-5; D gene unclear. The germline CDR1 and CDR2 sequences are SGHDT and YYEEEE. Trimming shortened V by 4 bases and J by 0 bases, and 7 bases separated the two germline ends. This CDR3 has 13 residues. The CDR3 protein is CASSNLYQETQYF. For the CDR3, the DNA is TGTGCCAGCAGCAATCTCTACCAAGAGACCCAGTACTTC.

Notes on this clone: Other nucleotide sequences from this sample produce the same CDR3. The DNA for the CDR3 is TGCGCCAGCAGCTGGACAGGGGGGTACGAGCAGTACTTC. This codes for CASSWTGGYEQYF. The V gene is TRBV5-1, the J gene TRBJ2-7, with 10 bases identical to TRBD1. Trimming cost V 3 bases and J 4 bases; bases outside gene matches: 1. The length of the CDR3 is 13 residues. Germline CDR1 reads SGHRS; CDR2 reads YFSETQ.

The chain joins TRBV7-9 to TRBJ1-2; D remains ambiguous. Trimming removed 5 bases from V and 1 base from J, with 14 bases in between. Germline CDR1 and CDR2: SEHNR and FQNEAQ (reference sequence). CDR3 size: 15 residues. Written as DNA, the CDR3 is TGTGCCAGCAGCCCCTTAGCCCTAGGTAACTATGGCTACACCTTC. Translated: CASSPLALGNYGYTF.

J is TRBJ1-5 and V is TRBV6-4, with TRBD1 matching 10 bases. Per germline, CDR1 MRHNA and CDR2 SNTAGT. This CDR3 has 20 amino acids. Losses at the gene ends were 2 bases for V and 0 bases for J; bases not matched to a gene: 13. The DNA for the CDR3 is TGTGCCAGCAGTGACCCGCCCGGACAGGGGGGCCCCTATAGCAATCAGCCCCAGCATTTT. Amino acid sequence: CASSDPPGQGGPYSNQPQHF.

As regards this clone: Likely a read error: the CDR3 ends without its conserved phenylalanine or tryptophan. It is unclear where the CDR3 begins or ends on the DNA, so no DNA is shown, and the CDR3 is as TCRdb lists it. V is TRBV28 and J is TRBJ2-4; the DNA was not used to check the table's D call, TRBD2. The CDR3 comprises 14 residues, both ends counted. Germline V gene data show CDR1 as MDHEN and CDR2 as SYDVKM. This CDR3 is CASSPAGSGGLAWL.

The CDR3 nucleotides are TGTGCCACCATCGGGTGGTCGGGGACTGAAGCTTTCTTT. It yields the protein CATIGWSGTEAFF. This chain links TRBV27 with TRBJ1-1; D gene unclear. Trimming took off 10 bases at V and 5 bases at J, with 17 bases between the two ends. The CDR3 has 13 amino acids. Germline assignment: CDR1 MNHEY and CDR2 SMNVEV (reference sequence).